Listed here are 2 T cell receptor beta chains from one sample, sequenced in a study of CD8 T cells in ankylosing spondylitis. TCRdb itself ran the 5' RACE reads through MiXCR, one entry per CDR3 protein. Seen here are 310,000 or so distinct CDR3 sequences, approximately 20% observed once, and the top ten hold under 8.5%. The sequenced sample consisted of blood, either unsorted or a sorted T cell fraction (not recorded which). Source of these receptors: a male donor with ankylosing spondylitis or in good health (not recorded which).

This clonotype has a handful of counts. J is TRBJ2-3 and V is TRBV4-1, with D unresolved. The CDR3 contains 13 residues. Looked up from germline, CDR1 is MGHRA and CDR2 is YSYEKL. Between the trimmed V and J ends, which lost 2 bases and 4 bases, there was a span of 7 bases. The CDR3 DNA reads as TGCGCCAGCAGCCAATTCAGCGCAGATACGCAGTATTTT. Translating it yields CASSQFSADTQYF.

V is TRBV5-1 and J is TRBJ2-3, with 11 bases matching TRBD2. The CDR3 has 17 amino acids. Germline-derived CDR1 and CDR2 are SGHRS and YFSETQ. V dropped 4 bases and J dropped 6; count of bases not matched to a gene: 13. CDR3 bases: TGCGCCAGCAGCCCAGGGACTAGCGGTCCCCGGTCGGATACGCAGTATTTT. This codes for CASSPGTSGPRSDTQYF.